Listed here is a single T cell receptor (beta chain). The data were obtained in a study of shared clonotypes between healthy human individuals. Libraries were prepared by immunoSEQ multiplex PCR; TCRdb keeps only in-frame clonotypes and omits some of them. The table lists around 2.5 million clones, 93% of them singletons. The germline gives CDR1 GTSNPN, CDR2 SVGIG (reference sequence). Trimming took off 0 bases at V and 2 bases at J, with 13 bases between the two ends. The CDR3 is 15 amino acids. The origin of this receptor is a man aged 18 to 29 in good health. Some clones in this sample may be carry-over from other donors' samples. Sequenced input: naive CD4+ T cells from PBMCs. Subset meaning: CD45RA+ positively selected. The chain combines TRBV30 with TRBJ2-5; D is unclear. The CDR3 protein is CAWSVGLHSQETQYF. The CDR3 nucleotides read TGTGCCTGGAGTGTAGGTCTCCACTCACAAGAGACCCAGTACTTC.